The 28 T cell receptor beta chains below all came from one sample that was sequenced in a study of cytomegalovirus exposure and HLA in healthy donors. PCR was performed using 60 Vbeta and 13 Jbeta primers. Assay used: immunoSEQ multiplex PCR; TCRdb lists only in-frame clones, some missing. The sample has 65,000 to 70,000 clones, just over 75% seen once. The sample taken for sequencing was PBMCs. These receptors were taken from a man aged 45-60 years in good health and CMV-seronegative.

The V call is TRBV2, the J call TRBJ1-5; the match to TRBD1 covers 7 bases. Germline CDR1 and CDR2: SNHLY and FYNNEI. The CDR3 consists of 14 residues. With V trimmed by 3 bases and J by 7 bases, 6 bases remained unmatched. The CDR3 sequence: CASSDKDRHQPQHF. The CDR3 DNA reads as TGTGCCAGCAGTGACAAGGACAGGCACCAGCCCCAGCATTTT.

The rearrangement links TRBV27 to TRBJ2-5, with 12 bases that match TRBD1. Per the germline V gene, CDR1 is MNHEY and CDR2 is SMNVEV (reference sequence). Trimming removed 0 bases from V and 4 bases from J; junction bases left unmatched: 3. CDR3 length: 16 residues. CDR3 region: CASSLSGTGGSETQYF. Here the CDR3 DNA reads TGTGCCAGCAGTTTATCGGGGACAGGGGGCTCAGAGACCCAGTACTTC.

The V call is TRBV5-6, the J call TRBJ1-2; no clear D gene. The CDR3 length is 16 residues. Trimming removed 5 bases from V and 4 bases from J, with 21 bases in between. Looked up from germline, CDR1 is SGHDT and CDR2 is YYEEEE. CDR3 loop: CASSKRTSYLVYGYTF. The CDR3, as DNA: TGTGCCAGCAGTAAACGGACTTCGTATCTAGTCTATGGCTACACCTTC. The full variable domain, its missing parts supplied by reference TRBV5-6 and TRBJ1-2, is DAGVTQSPTHLIKTRGQQVTLRCSPKSGHDTVSWYQQALGQGPQFIFQYYEEEERQRGNFPDRFSGHQFPNYSSELNVNALLLGDSALYLCASSKRTSYLVYGYTFGSGTRLTVV.

The rearrangement joins TRBV5-6 to TRBJ1-2; TRBD1 is a possible D gene (6 bases). The V and J ends lost 0 bases and 8 bases respectively, with 20 bases between them. The CDR3 consists of 16 residues. Germline lookup yields CDR1 SGHDT and CDR2 YYEEEE. This chain's CDR3 is CASSLGGGSGSWGYTF. The CDR3 DNA sequence: TGTGCCAGCAGCTTGGGAGGGGGTTCAGGATCGTGGGGCTACACCTTC.

The rearrangement links TRBV10-3 to TRBJ2-3; 8 nucleotides line up with TRBD1. The CDR3 sequence is 15 residues long. V lost 2 bases, J lost 3 bases, and 4 bases stayed unmatched. Germline V gene lookup returns CDR1 ENHRY and CDR2 SYGVKD. The CDR3, as DNA: TGTGCCATCAGTGAGGGACAGGGTTGGACAGATACGCAGTATTTT. Translating gives CAISEGQGWTDTQYF.

The chain has TRBV9 and TRBJ2-3; D might be TRBD2 (5 bases). V lost 3 bases, J lost 0 bases, and 14 bases lay in between. CDR1 SGDLS and CDR2 YYNGEE come from the germline V gene. The CDR3 is 16 residues long. CDR3 DNA: TGTGCCAGCAGCGAGAGCGGAAACCCTAGCACAGATACGCAGTATTTT. Encoded protein: CASSESGNPSTDTQYF.

This clone was found a few times. The genes are TRBV9 and TRBJ1-1; D perhaps matches TRBD1 (5 bases). This CDR3 has 14 residues. Germline values: CDR1 SGDLS, CDR2 YYNGEE. The ends were cut back, 0 bases at V and 4 bases at J, with 10 bases in the middle. In DNA, the CDR3 is TGTGCCAGCAGCGTAGGACAGCTTACCACTGAAGCTTTCTTT. It yields the protein CASSVGQLTTEAFF.

This clone has just one count. The chain's CDR3 is CASSDLGQGITEAFF. CDR3 bases: TGTGCCAGCAGCGACTTAGGACAGGGGATTACTGAAGCTTTCTTT. The chain links TRBV14 to TRBJ1-1; 9 bases are a match to TRBD1. The CDR3 length is 15 residues. The V gene end was trimmed by 5 bases and the J gene end by 5 bases; junction bases not matched to a gene: 9. Germline loops: CDR1 SGHDN, CDR2 FVKESK.

The chain's CDR3 is CASSQEATSGYEQYF. As DNA, the CDR3 is TGTGCCAGCAGCCAAGAGGCAACTAGCGGATACGAGCAGTACTTC. The chain has TRBV14 and TRBJ2-7, with 8 positions matching TRBD2. Germline V gene lookup returns CDR1 SGHDN and CDR2 FVKESK. This CDR3 has 15 amino acids. The J segment lost 4 bases and the V segment lost 0 bases, leaving 5 bases of the junction unmatched.

This clone was detected only a few times. The V and J genes are TRBV4-1 and TRBJ1-2, with 8 bases matching TRBD1. CDR1 MGHRA and CDR2 YSYEKL come from the germline V gene. The CDR3 totals 17 residues. V lost 0 bases to trimming and J lost 5 bases; unmatched junction nucleotides: 11. The CDR3 here is CASSQDSGQGEGYGYTF. DNA for the CDR3: TGCGCCAGCAGCCAAGACTCTGGACAGGGTGAAGGGTATGGCTACACCTTC.

CDR3 protein: CASSLGLAGVPWDTQYF. DNA of the CDR3: TGCGCCAGCAGCTTAGGGCTAGCGGGGGTCCCTTGGGATACGCAGTATTTT. The V gene is TRBV5-1, the J gene TRBJ2-3, with TRBD2 matching 10 bases. J gave up 6 bases and V 2 bases, and 12 bases lay outside the gene matches. Looked up from germline, CDR1 is SGHRS and CDR2 is YFSETQ. The CDR3 totals 17 residues.

The genes are TRBV15 and TRBJ1-4; D remains unclear. The germline CDR1 and CDR2 sequences are LNHNV and YYDKDF (reference sequence). The CDR3 is 14 residues long. The V end lost 5 bases, the J end lost 3 bases, and 10 bases lay between the germline ends. This chain's CDR3 is CATSDRHPNEKLFF. CDR3 DNA: TGTGCCACCAGCGACCGACACCCTAATGAAAAACTGTTTTTT.

The chain couples TRBV18 to TRBJ1-5; D gene unclear. There are 12 residues in the CDR3. Per the germline V gene, CDR1 is KGHSH and CDR2 is LQKENI. The germline V and J ends were trimmed by 8 bases and 9 bases, with 14 bases remaining between them. CDR3 sequence (DNA): TGTGCCAGCGCGGAGGGAGTGGGGCCCCAGCATTTT. Protein: CASAEGVGPQHF.

This sequence joins TRBV11-2 and TRBJ1-2; 8 nucleotides align to TRBD1. Looked up from germline, CDR1 is SGHAT and CDR2 is FQNNGV. V trimming: 5 bases; J trimming: 13 bases; junction bases outside the gene matches: 12. The CDR3 contains 13 residues. In nucleotides, the CDR3 is TGTGCCAGCAGCCGACCGGGACAGGCGAAGGTCACCTTC. It codes for CASSRPGQAKVTF. Combining the CDR3 with reference TRBV11-2 and TRBJ1-2 gives the whole variable domain EAGVAQSPRYKIIEKRQSVAFWCNPISGHATLYWYQQILGQGPKLLIQFQNNGVVDDSQLPKDRFSAERLKGVDSTLKIQPAKLEDSAVYLCASSRPGQAKVTFGSGTRLTVV.

V gene TRBV29-1 combines with J gene TRBJ2-3, with 11 positions matching TRBD2. Unmatched junction bases numbered 18, after V lost 0 bases and J lost 1 base. The germline CDR1 and CDR2 sequences are SQVTM and ANQGSEA. This CDR3 has 21 residues. The CDR3 DNA reads as TGCAGCGTTGAAGATTTTTGGACTAGCGGGCAAACAGCAATGCGCACAGATACGCAGTATTTT. Translating it yields CSVEDFWTSGQTAMRTDTQYF.

The chain's CDR3 is CASSLAGATNEKLFF. The CDR3 nucleotides are TGTGCCAGCAGCTTGGCAGGGGCAACTAATGAAAAACTGTTTTTT. The chain uses TRBV5-4 and TRBJ1-4; D might be TRBD1 (6 bases). Per the germline V gene, CDR1 is SGHNT and CDR2 is YYREEE (reference sequence). This CDR3 region has 15 residues. Between the trimmed V and J ends, which lost 0 bases and 0 bases, there was a span of 6 bases.

The CDR3 region is CASSYGTLRDNEQFF. The DNA for the CDR3 is TGTGCCAGCAGCTACGGAACTCTGCGGGACAATGAGCAGTTCTTC. V is TRBV7-2 and J is TRBJ2-1, with D possibly matching TRBD2 (5 bases). With 4 bases removed from V and 5 bases from J, the gap between germline ends came to 15 bases. Germline V gene lookup returns CDR1 SGHTA and CDR2 FQGNSA. This CDR3 comprises 15 residues.

The J gene is TRBJ1-4, the V gene TRBV19; 12 nucleotides match TRBD1. The CDR3 loop spans 16 amino acids. Unmatched junction bases numbered 12, after V lost 4 bases and J lost 12 bases. The V gene's germline CDR1 is LNHDA and CDR2 SQIVND (reference sequence). The CDR3 DNA is TGTGCCAGTAGTAGAGACACCGGGACAGGGGGCGGACAACTGTTTTTT. Translating it yields CASSRDTGTGGGQLFF.

The chain couples TRBV5-1 to TRBJ1-1; the D gene is possibly TRBD1 (6 bases). CDR1 SGHRS and CDR2 YFSETQ come from the germline V gene. V lost 1 base and J lost 4, with 11 bases in between. The CDR3 spans 14 residues. The CDR3 sequence: CASSLSAQGTEAFF. The CDR3 DNA reads TGCGCCAGCAGCTTGTCTGCACAGGGCACTGAAGCTTTCTTT.

This clone was recorded once. V gene TRBV6-1 combines with J gene TRBJ1-4; 7 bases fit TRBD1. The germline gives CDR1 MNHNS, CDR2 SASEGT. The CDR3 runs to 15 residues. With V trimmed by 4 bases and J by 3 bases, 5 bases remained unmatched. DNA for the CDR3: TGTGCCAGCAGTGGAGGACAGGCCGCTAATGAAAAACTGTTTTTT. Its translation: CASSGGQAANEKLFF.

The rearrangement uses TRBV5-1 and TRBJ2-7; the match to TRBD1 covers 9 bases. V lost 4 bases to trimming and J lost 3 bases; unmatched junction nucleotides: 5. Per the germline V gene, CDR1 is SGHRS and CDR2 is YFSETQ. The CDR3 loop spans 14 amino acids. The CDR3 sequence is CASSPGQGDYEQYF. The CDR3 DNA reads as TGCGCCAGCAGCCCGGGACAGGGTGACTACGAGCAGTACTTC.

The chain is built from TRBV5-1 and TRBJ1-6, with 9 positions matching TRBD1. CDR3 length: 16 residues. From germline, CDR1 is SGHRS and CDR2 YFSETQ. The V and J ends lost 4 bases and 8 bases, in that order; junction bases with no gene match: 10. The CDR3 is CASSPDRGALYSPLHF. The CDR3 nucleotides read TGCGCCAGCAGCCCGGACAGGGGCGCTCTTTATTCACCCCTCCACTTT.

The rearrangement links TRBV18 to TRBJ2-1, with 9 bases lining up with TRBD1. CDR1 is KGHSH, CDR2 LQKENI, per germline. After removal of 4 bases from V and 6 bases from J, the junction contained 16 bases not matched to a gene. CDR3 length equals 18 residues. The CDR3: CASSLSRTGGYRGNEQFF. The DNA of the CDR3 is TGTGCCAGCTCACTATCACGAACAGGGGGCTATCGTGGCAATGAGCAGTTCTTC.

This clone has a handful of counts. The CDR3 DNA reads as TGTGCCAGCAGCACGTCGGTCTACGAGCAGTACTTC. Translation gives CASSTSVYEQYF. V usage is TRBV5-8 and J usage is TRBJ2-7; D not certain. CDR1 is SGHTS, CDR2 YDEGEE, per germline. Trimming stripped 4 bases from V and 3 bases from J, with 8 bases between. This CDR3 is built from 12 residues.

CDR3 sequence (DNA): TGTGCCAGCTATCCTGCCATACAGTCTACTTCTGGAAACACCATATATTTT. The encoded protein is CASYPAIQSTSGNTIYF. The V and J genes are TRBV28 and TRBJ1-3; D ambiguous. V shed 8 bases and J shed 1 base, with 21 bases lying between them. The CDR3 totals 17 residues. In germline, CDR1 is MDHEN, CDR2 SYDVKM.

The CDR3 loop reads CASSQELASGGPMEFF. The DNA of the CDR3 is TGTGCCAGCAGCCAAGAATTGGCTAGCGGGGGGCCTATGGAGTTCTTC. The chain uses TRBV14 and TRBJ2-1; 11 bases match TRBD2. The CDR3 is 16 residues long. Germline assignment: CDR1 SGHDN and CDR2 FVKESK. V trimming: 0 bases; J trimming: 14 bases; junction bases outside the gene matches: 12.

This clone turned up a few times. The chain recombines TRBV6-1 with TRBJ1-3, with 10 bases aligning to TRBD1. The CDR3 runs 17 residues. Germline CDR1 and CDR2: MNHNS and SASEGT. The V and J ends lost 4 bases and 3 bases, in that order; junction bases with no gene match: 9. The CDR3 coding sequence is TGTGCCAGCAGTGGCCCGGGACAGGGGATAGGTGGAAACACCATATATTTT. This sequence encodes CASSGPGQGIGGNTIYF.

The rearrangement joins TRBV11-2 to TRBJ1-5; no clear D gene. V was cut by 2 bases and J by 5 bases, with 7 bases left in between. The CDR3 consists of 13 residues. Looked up from germline, CDR1 is SGHAT and CDR2 is FQNNGV. CDR3 in DNA: TGTGCCAGCAGCTTACGGTCTTATCAGCCCCAGCATTTT. Translation gives CASSLRSYQPQHF.